This T cell receptor beta chain came from a study of T cell responses to AZD1222 COVID-19 vaccine. J gave up 8 bases and V 1 base, and 6 bases lay outside the gene matches. Per the germline V gene, CDR1 is SGHTA and CDR2 is FQGNSA. There are 14 residues in the CDR3. Study-level findings and limits: Samples come after the peak T cell response, not at day 14. Baseline seropositives among AZD1222 recipients totaled only five or six. The study reported that nearly half of spike-specific TCRs target unmutated variant regions. Spike regions recognized by vaccine-associated CD4 TCRs spanned the protein, led by 160-218 and 743-854.

A remark on this clone: Its antigen is not known.

Assay: immunoSEQ multiplex PCR; the TCRdb copy retains only in-frame clones and omits some. The top ten clones hold roughly 7.4% of a sample with around 110,000 clones, less than 90% of them seen once. This chain joins TRBV7-2 and TRBJ1-2, with 8 positions matching TRBD1. The input for sequencing was peripheral blood, taken on day 0 of AZD1222 vaccination. The receptor was isolated from an adult in good health. The CDR3 nucleotides are TGTGCCAGCAGCTTAGTGACAGGGGTTAAGGGCTACACCTTC. Protein: CASSLVTGVKGYTF. The full variable domain, its missing parts supplied by reference TRBV7-2 and TRBJ1-2, is GAGVSQSPSNKVTEKGKDVELRCDPISGHTALYWYRQSLGQGLEFLIYFQGNSAPDKSGLPSDRFSAERTGGSVSTLTIQRTQQEDSAVYLCASSLVTGVKGYTFGSGTRLTVV.